What follows are 22 T cell receptor beta chains derived from one specimen sequenced in a study of T cells in Graves' hyperthyroidism and ophthalmopathy. The CDR3 regions of TCR beta were amplified from RNA transcripts. An initial round of RT-PCR targeting the TCR CDR3 relied on the HTBI primer set. Via MiXCR, TCRdb re-called the multiplex PCR reads, giving one row per CDR3 protein. The table shows 250,000 to 350,000 distinct CDR3 sequences, with approximately 17% occurring only once. The sequencing input was blood. These receptors came from a man younger than 45 with Graves' hyperthyroidism.

The table lists this clonotype with many counts. The V and J genes are TRBV18 and TRBJ2-5; no clear D. Per the germline V gene, CDR1 is KGHSH and CDR2 is LQKENI. CDR3 size: 14 residues. Trimming stripped 0 bases from V and 3 bases from J, with 8 bases between. CDR3 region: CASSPPSRKETQYF. For the CDR3, the DNA is TGTGCCAGCTCACCACCGTCCCGAAAAGAGACCCAGTACTTC.

In its sample, this clonotype was seen many times. V is TRBV20-1 and J is TRBJ2-3, with TRBD1 matching 11 bases. With 1 base clipped from V and 2 bases from J, the junction kept 2 bases outside the gene matches. Germline V lookup: CDR1 DFQATT, CDR2 SNEGSKA (reference sequence). The CDR3 is 15 residues long. The DNA for the CDR3 is TGCAGTGCTAGAGGGGACAGGGGGTACACAGATACGCAGTATTTT. Residues: CSARGDRGYTDTQYF.

V is TRBV7-8 and J is TRBJ1-6; the D is unclear. V was cut by 1 base and J by 1 base, with 17 bases left in between. CDR3 length: 19 amino acids. CDR1 and CDR2 from the germline V gene are SGHVS and FQNEAQ. The DNA for the CDR3 is TGTGCCAGCAGCTTAGGAGTTATATCGTTGGGATCCTATAATTCACCCCTCCACTTT. Its translation: CASSLGVISLGSYNSPLHF.

J is TRBJ1-2 and V is TRBV6-2 or TRBV6-3; 9 bases match TRBD1. The CDR3 covers 13 residues. Germline loops: CDR1 MNHEY, CDR2 SVGEGT. The V segment lost 5 bases and the J segment 8 bases; nucleotides outside the gene matches: 6. CDR3 sequence reads: CASSLQGARGYTF. CDR3 in DNA: TGTGCCAGCAGTCTACAGGGGGCTCGGGGCTACACCTTC.

The V gene is TRBV4-1, the J gene TRBJ1-2, with D uncertain. The length of the CDR3 is 12 residues. V lost 2 bases and J lost 8, with 9 bases in between. Germline CDR1 reads MGHRA; CDR2 reads YSYEKL. CDR3 sequence: CASSQSGIGYTF. The DNA of the CDR3 is TGCGCCAGCAGCCAAAGTGGGATAGGCTACACCTTC.

The V gene is TRBV14, the J gene TRBJ2-1; unclear D gene. This CDR3 comprises 13 residues. Germline values: CDR1 SGHDN, CDR2 FVKESK. Between the trimmed V and J ends, which lost 1 base and 1 base, there was a span of 2 bases. This CDR3 is CASSQGSYNEQFF. CDR3 bases: TGTGCCAGCAGCCAAGGGTCCTACAATGAGCAGTTCTTC.

Notes on this clonotype: The junction departs from the called germline gene at one end, perhaps through a read error. This sequence joins TRBV12-3 or TRBV12-4 and TRBJ2-7; 9 nucleotides line up with TRBD1. CDR3 length equals 14 residues. The CDR3 protein is CASSYGQGTYERYF. DNA for the CDR3: TGTGCCAGCAGCTACGGACAGGGGACCTACGAGCGGTACTTC.

This clonotype showed up many times. The rearrangement links TRBV7-8 to TRBJ2-7; D unclear. CDR1 SGHVS and CDR2 FQNEAQ come from the germline V gene. Trimming removed 5 bases at V and 4 bases at J, with 18 bases between. The CDR3 loop spans 15 amino acids. As DNA, the CDR3 is TGTGCCAGCAGCCCGCTGAGAGGTTCCGATTACGAGCAGTACTTC. This codes for CASSPLRGSDYEQYF.

This clonotype was picked up many times. The genes are TRBV28 and TRBJ2-7; D is unclear. The germline gives CDR1 MDHEN, CDR2 SYDVKM. This CDR3 is built from 15 residues. V lost 3 bases to trimming and J lost 0 bases, with 12 bases between them. CDR3 sequence: CASSFPSFSSYEQYF. The DNA for the CDR3 is TGTGCCAGCAGTTTTCCCTCCTTCAGCTCCTACGAGCAGTACTTC.

This clonotype was seen a handful of times. The rearrangement joins TRBV20-1 to TRBJ1-5, with D tentatively TRBD1 (5 bases). The CDR3 is made up of 16 amino acids. Between the trimmed V and J ends, which lost 0 bases and 6 bases, there was a span of 18 bases. Germline V gene lookup returns CDR1 DFQATT and CDR2 SNEGSKA (reference sequence). The CDR3, as DNA: TGCAGTGCTAGAGAATCCTTAGGGCAGGGCATTCAGCCCCAGCATTTT. Its translation is CSARESLGQGIQPQHF.

Comments on this clonotype: Its ends do not fully match the called genes, so a read error is possible. The V gene is TRBV5-1, the J gene TRBJ2-3, with D possibly TRBD2 on 6 matching bases. The CDR3 has 17 residues. Germline CDR1 SGHRS, CDR2 YFSETQ. The CDR3 spells CASSHSPLSGPTNTQYF. The CDR3 region has the DNA TGCGCCAGCAGCCACTCCCCACTAAGCGGGCCCACAAATACGCAGTATTTT.

The table lists this clonotype with a few counts. V and J are TRBV13 and TRBJ2-7, with TRBD1 matching over 7 bases. CDR3 size: 16 residues. In germline, CDR1 is PRHDT, CDR2 FYEKMQ (reference sequence). The J segment lost 7 bases and the V segment lost 0 bases, leaving 12 bases of the junction unmatched. The CDR3 is CASSLGRTGNPLEQYF. The CDR3 coding sequence is TGTGCCAGCAGCTTAGGGCGGACAGGTAATCCCCTAGAGCAGTACTTC.

V usage is TRBV7-9 and J usage is TRBJ2-7; 7 positions match TRBD2. V lost 5 bases and J lost 4; bases outside the gene matches: 8. The CDR3 has 14 amino acids. Germline V lookup: CDR1 SEHNR, CDR2 FQNEAQ (reference sequence). This CDR3 is CASSEGRGDYEQYF. The DNA of the CDR3 is TGTGCCAGCAGCGAGGGACGGGGGGATTACGAGCAGTACTTC.

This sequence joins TRBV29-1 and TRBJ2-3; a weak D match, TRBD1 (5 bases). V was cut by 4 bases and J by 2 bases, with 10 bases left in between. The CDR3 is 13 amino acids. Germline CDR1 is SQVTM and CDR2 is ANQGSEA. CDR3 residues: CSVVRQNTDTQYF. The CDR3 DNA reads as TGCAGCGTTGTTAGACAGAACACAGATACGCAGTATTTT.

This clonotype was detected only a few times. This chain connects TRBV5-1 to TRBJ1-4, with 7 bases identical to TRBD1. Per germline, CDR1 SGHRS and CDR2 YFSETQ. Trimming cost V 5 bases and J 7 bases; bases outside gene matches: 17. This CDR3 is 17 amino acids long. The DNA of the CDR3 is TGCGCCAGCAGTGGGACAGACGGCGCGGGGGGCGGTGAAAAACTGTTTTTT. Translated, it gives CASSGTDGAGGGEKLFF.

A single count supports this clonotype. The chain uses TRBV19 and TRBJ2-7; D may match TRBD1 or TRBD2 (5 bases each). Trimming shortened V by 5 bases and J by 7 bases, and 18 bases separated the two germline ends. The CDR3 covers 14 residues. Germline V gene data show CDR1 as LNHDA and CDR2 as SQIVND (reference sequence). CDR3 sequence (DNA): TGTGCCAGTAGTGGGACCCGAATACCTCGGGAGCAGTACTTC. Protein sequence: CASSGTRIPREQYF.

This clonotype was recorded a few times. The CDR3 spells CSARRFSYNEQFF. In DNA form, the CDR3 reads TGCAGTGCTCGGAGGTTCTCCTACAATGAGCAGTTCTTC. J is TRBJ2-1 and V is TRBV20-1; D may be TRBD2 (5 bases). The germline V and J ends were trimmed by 5 bases and 0 bases, with 8 bases remaining between them. Germline V gene sequence: CDR1 DFQATT, CDR2 SNEGSKA (reference sequence). This CDR3 spans 13 amino acids.

The chain has TRBV20-1 and TRBJ2-3; 8 bases are shared with TRBD2. The V gene end was trimmed by 3 bases and the J gene end by 6 bases; junction bases not matched to a gene: 20. This CDR3 is 18 amino acids long. Germline-derived CDR1 and CDR2 are DFQATT and SNEGSKA (reference sequence). The CDR3 sequence: CSASSPVGGAGELDTQYF. The CDR3 nucleotides read TGCAGTGCTAGTAGTCCGGTGGGGGGAGCGGGAGAGCTGGATACGCAGTATTTT.

In its sample, this clonotype was seen a few times. J is TRBJ1-2 and V is TRBV2; D unclear. The germline V gene encodes CDR1 SNHLY and CDR2 FYNNEI. Trimming pared 4 bases from V and 5 bases from J, leaving 11 bases between. CDR3 length: 13 amino acids. CDR3 coding DNA: TGTGCCAGCAGTGTAGACGGTCTTTATGGCTACACCTTC. Amino acid sequence: CASSVDGLYGYTF.

This clonotype was recorded many times. The gene calls are TRBV6-2 or TRBV6-3 and TRBJ2-5, with a tentative D call TRBD2 (5 bases). The CDR3 sequence is 14 residues long. Germline loops: CDR1 MNHEY, CDR2 SVGEGT. V lost 2 bases, J lost 5 bases, and 12 bases lay in between. DNA of the CDR3: TGTGCCAGCAGTTACCGACGGGAAGGGGAGACCCAGTACTTC. The encoded protein is CASSYRREGETQYF.

This clonotype was seen many times. The chain employs TRBV11-2 and TRBJ2-3; the match to TRBD2 covers 11 bases. The CDR3 extends over 15 amino acids. Unmatched junction bases numbered 3, after V lost 6 bases and J lost 1 base. Germline values: CDR1 SGHAT, CDR2 FQNNGV. CDR3 amino acids: CASRQTSGGTDTQYF. CDR3 sequence (DNA): TGTGCCAGCAGGCAGACTAGCGGGGGCACAGATACGCAGTATTTT.

Many counts were recorded for this clonotype. The V gene is TRBV11-2, the J gene TRBJ1-1, with 8 nucleotides matching TRBD1. CDR3 length: 14 residues. Germline V lookup: CDR1 SGHAT, CDR2 FQNNGV. The ends lost 2 bases at V and 3 bases at J; junction bases unmatched: 2. The CDR3 here is CASSLTGGDTEAFF. The CDR3, as DNA: TGTGCCAGCAGCTTAACAGGGGGGGACACTGAAGCTTTCTTT.